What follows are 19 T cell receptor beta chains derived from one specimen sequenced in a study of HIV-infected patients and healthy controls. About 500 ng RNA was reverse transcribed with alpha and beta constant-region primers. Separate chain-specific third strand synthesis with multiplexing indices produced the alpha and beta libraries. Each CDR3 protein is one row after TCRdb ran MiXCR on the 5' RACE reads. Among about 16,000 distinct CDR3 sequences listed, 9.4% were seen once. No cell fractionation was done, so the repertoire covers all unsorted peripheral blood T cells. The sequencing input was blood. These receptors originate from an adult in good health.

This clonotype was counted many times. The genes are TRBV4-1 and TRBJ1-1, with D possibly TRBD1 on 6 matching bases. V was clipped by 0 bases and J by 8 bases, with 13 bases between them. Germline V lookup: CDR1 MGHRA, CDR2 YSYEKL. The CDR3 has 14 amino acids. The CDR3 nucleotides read TGCGCCAGCAGCCAAGATTGGGGGGGCGGCGAAGCTTTCTTT. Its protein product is CASSQDWGGGEAFF.

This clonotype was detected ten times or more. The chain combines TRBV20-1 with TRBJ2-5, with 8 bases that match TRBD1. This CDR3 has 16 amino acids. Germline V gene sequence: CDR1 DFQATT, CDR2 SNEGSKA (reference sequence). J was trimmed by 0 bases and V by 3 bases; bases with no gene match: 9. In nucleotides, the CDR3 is TGCAGTGCTAGCGGTCCGGGACAGGCGTACCAAGAGACCCAGTACTTC. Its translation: CSASGPGQAYQETQYF.

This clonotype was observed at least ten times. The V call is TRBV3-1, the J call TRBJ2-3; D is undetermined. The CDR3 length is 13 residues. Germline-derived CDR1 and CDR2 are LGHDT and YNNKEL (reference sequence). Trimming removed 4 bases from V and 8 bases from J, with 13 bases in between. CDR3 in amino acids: CASSPEILGTQYF. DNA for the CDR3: TGTGCCAGCAGCCCAGAAATTTTGGGTACGCAGTATTTT.

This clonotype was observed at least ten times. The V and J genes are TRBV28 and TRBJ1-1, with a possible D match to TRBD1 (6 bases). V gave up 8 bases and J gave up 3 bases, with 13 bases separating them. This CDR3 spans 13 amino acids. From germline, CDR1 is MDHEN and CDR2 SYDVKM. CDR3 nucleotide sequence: TGTGCCAGCTATGGGGGGCTAGACACTGAAGCTTTCTTT. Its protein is CASYGGLDTEAFF.

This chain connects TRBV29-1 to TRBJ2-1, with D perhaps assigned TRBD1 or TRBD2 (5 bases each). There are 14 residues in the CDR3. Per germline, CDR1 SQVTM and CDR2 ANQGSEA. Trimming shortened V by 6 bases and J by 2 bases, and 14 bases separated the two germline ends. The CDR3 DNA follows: TGCAGCGTGGCCCGGGACGGCACCTACAATGAGCAGTTCTTC. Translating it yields CSVARDGTYNEQFF.

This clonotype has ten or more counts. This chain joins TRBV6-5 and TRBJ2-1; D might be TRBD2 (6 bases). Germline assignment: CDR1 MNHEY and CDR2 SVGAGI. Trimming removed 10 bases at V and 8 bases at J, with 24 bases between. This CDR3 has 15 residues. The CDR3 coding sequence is TGTGCCACCAAAGGAGGGCCAATCGTCTTGGATGAGCAGTTCTTC. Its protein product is CATKGGPIVLDEQFF.

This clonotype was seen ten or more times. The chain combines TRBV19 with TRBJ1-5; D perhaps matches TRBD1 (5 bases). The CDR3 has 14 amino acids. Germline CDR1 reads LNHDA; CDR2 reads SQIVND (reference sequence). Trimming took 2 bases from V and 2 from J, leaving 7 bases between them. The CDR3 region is CASSIRDGNQPQHF. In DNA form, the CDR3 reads TGTGCCAGTAGTATAAGGGACGGCAATCAGCCCCAGCATTTT.

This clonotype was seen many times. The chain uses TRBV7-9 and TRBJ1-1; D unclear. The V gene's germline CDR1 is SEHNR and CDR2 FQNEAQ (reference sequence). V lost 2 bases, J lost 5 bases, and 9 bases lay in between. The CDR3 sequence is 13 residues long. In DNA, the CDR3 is TGTGCCAGCAGCTTACAGTTTGGTACTGAAGCTTTCTTT. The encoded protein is CASSLQFGTEAFF.

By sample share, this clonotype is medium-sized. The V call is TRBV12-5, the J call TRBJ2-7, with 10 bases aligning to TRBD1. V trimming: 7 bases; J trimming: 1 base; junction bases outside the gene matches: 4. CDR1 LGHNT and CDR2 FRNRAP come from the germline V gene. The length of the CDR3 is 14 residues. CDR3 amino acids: CASDPDRGSYEQYV. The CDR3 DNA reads TGTGCTAGTGACCCGGACAGGGGGTCCTACGAGCAGTACGTC.

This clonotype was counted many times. CDR3 region: CASSSRRSYNSPLHF. The CDR3 nucleotides read TGTGCCAGCAGCTCTCGGCGCTCCTATAATTCACCCCTCCACTTT. J is TRBJ1-6 and V is TRBV12-3 or TRBV12-4, with unresolved D. V was trimmed by 6 bases and J by 0 bases, leaving 9 bases between them. This CDR3 contains 15 residues.

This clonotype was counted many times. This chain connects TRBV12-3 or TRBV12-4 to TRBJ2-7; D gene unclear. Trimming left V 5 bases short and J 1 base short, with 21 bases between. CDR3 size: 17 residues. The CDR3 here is CASSTWCSSPFSYEQYV. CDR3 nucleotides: TGTGCCAGCAGTACTTGGTGCTCGTCCCCCTTTTCCTACGAGCAGTACGTC.

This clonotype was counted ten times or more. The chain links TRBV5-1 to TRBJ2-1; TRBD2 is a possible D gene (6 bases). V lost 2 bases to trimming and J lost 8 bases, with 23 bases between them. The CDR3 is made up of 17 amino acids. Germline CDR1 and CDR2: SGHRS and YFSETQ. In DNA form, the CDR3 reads TGCGCCAGCAGCTTAAATTCTTGGGGTAGCGGCATCCATGAGCAGTTCTTC. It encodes CASSLNSWGSGIHEQFF. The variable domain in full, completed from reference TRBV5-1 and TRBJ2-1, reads KAGVTQTPRYLIKTRGQQVTLSCSPISGHRSVSWYQQTPGQGLQFLFEYFSETQRNKGNFPGRFSGRQFSNSRSEMNVSTLELGDSALYLCASSLNSWGSGIHEQFFGPGTRLTVL.

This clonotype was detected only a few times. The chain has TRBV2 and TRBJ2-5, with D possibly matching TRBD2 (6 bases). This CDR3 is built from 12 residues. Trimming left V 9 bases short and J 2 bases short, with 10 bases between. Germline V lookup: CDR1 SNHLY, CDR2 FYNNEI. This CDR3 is CARRLGQETQYF. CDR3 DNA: TGTGCCAGAAGACTAGGTCAAGAGACCCAGTACTTC.

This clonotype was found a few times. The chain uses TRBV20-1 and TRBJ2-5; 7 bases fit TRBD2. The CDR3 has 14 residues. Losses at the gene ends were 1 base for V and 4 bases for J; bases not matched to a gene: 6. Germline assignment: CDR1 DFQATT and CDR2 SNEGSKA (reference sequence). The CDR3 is CSARARLAGETQYF. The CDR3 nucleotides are TGCAGTGCTAGAGCGAGATTAGCGGGAGAGACCCAGTACTTC.

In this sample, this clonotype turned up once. CDR3 sequence (DNA): TGTGCCAGCAGCCGTCGGACAGGGGGTTCGTACGGTGAGCAGTTCTTC. This encodes CASSRRTGGSYGEQFF. The V gene is TRBV5-6, the J gene TRBJ2-1, with 10 bases fitting TRBD1. This CDR3 region has 16 residues. V shed 4 bases, J shed 9 bases, and the junction held 13 bases outside the gene matches. The germline V gene encodes CDR1 SGHDT and CDR2 YYEEEE.

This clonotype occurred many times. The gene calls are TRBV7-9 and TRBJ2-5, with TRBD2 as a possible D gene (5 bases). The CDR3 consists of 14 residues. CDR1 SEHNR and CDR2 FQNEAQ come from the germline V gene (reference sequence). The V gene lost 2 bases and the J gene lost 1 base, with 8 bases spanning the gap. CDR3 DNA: TGTGCCAGCAGCTTACGGACTTTCCAAGAGACCCAGTACTTC. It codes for CASSLRTFQETQYF.

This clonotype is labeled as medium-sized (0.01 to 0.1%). For the CDR3, the DNA is TGCGCCAGCAGCCAAGATGCACATGGGGTTTACAATGAGCAGTTCTTC. Encoded protein: CASSQDAHGVYNEQFF. The chain combines TRBV4-1 with TRBJ2-1; unclear D gene. There are 16 residues in the CDR3. The germline V and J ends were trimmed by 0 bases and 4 bases, with 13 bases remaining between them. Germline-derived CDR1 and CDR2 are MGHRA and YSYEKL.

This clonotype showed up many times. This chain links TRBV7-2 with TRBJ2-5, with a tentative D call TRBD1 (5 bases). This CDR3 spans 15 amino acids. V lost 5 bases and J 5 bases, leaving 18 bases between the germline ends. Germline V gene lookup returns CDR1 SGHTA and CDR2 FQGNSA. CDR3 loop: CASSDIWTHKETQYF. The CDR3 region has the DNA TGTGCCAGCAGCGATATCTGGACACATAAGGAGACCCAGTACTTC.

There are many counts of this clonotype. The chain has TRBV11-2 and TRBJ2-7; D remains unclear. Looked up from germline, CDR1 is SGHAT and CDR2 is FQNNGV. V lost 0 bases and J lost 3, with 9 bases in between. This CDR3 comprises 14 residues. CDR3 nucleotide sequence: TGTGCCAGCAGCTTAGATCTGGTGTTCTACGAGCAGTACGTC. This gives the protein CASSLDLVFYEQYV.